This entry lists 24 T cell receptor beta chains sequenced from one sample in a study of cytomegalovirus exposure and HLA in healthy donors. The PCR made use of 60 Vbeta and 13 Jbeta primers. Assay: immunoSEQ multiplex PCR; the TCRdb copy retains only in-frame clones and omits some. The sample consists of 150,000 to 200,000 clones, about 83% of them appearing once. The sequencing sample was made of PBMCs. The receptors were sampled from a woman in her twenties or thirties in good health and CMV-seropositive.

This chain connects TRBV28 to TRBJ2-2; the match to TRBD2 covers 11 bases. The CDR3 has 15 residues. The ends lost 5 bases at V and 4 bases at J; junction bases unmatched: 3. Germline V lookup: CDR1 MDHEN, CDR2 SYDVKM. The DNA for the CDR3 is TGTGCCAGCAGTGGGACTAGCGGTTTCACCGGGGAGCTGTTTTTT. It is translated as CASSGTSGFTGELFF.

The V gene is TRBV5-1, the J gene TRBJ1-1; D perhaps matches TRBD1 (6 bases). Looked up from germline, CDR1 is SGHRS and CDR2 is YFSETQ. The V end lost 4 bases, the J end lost 3 bases, and 13 bases lay between the germline ends. The CDR3 is 14 amino acids. The CDR3 DNA reads as TGCGCCAGCAGCGGCGGACAGCTGTACACTGAAGCTTTCTTT. As protein: CASSGGQLYTEAFF.

The V call is TRBV13, the J call TRBJ2-3; 11 nucleotides align to TRBD2. The germline CDR1 and CDR2 sequences are PRHDT and FYEKMQ (reference sequence). The CDR3 runs to 16 residues. V was clipped by 0 bases and J by 4 bases; unmatched bases: 3. The CDR3 loop reads CASSLGLLAGADTQYF. The CDR3 nucleotides are TGTGCCAGCAGCTTAGGACTACTAGCGGGAGCAGATACGCAGTATTTT.

The chain uses TRBV10-2 and TRBJ1-2; TRBD1 might be the D (5 bases). Germline values: CDR1 WSHSY, CDR2 SAAADI. CDR3 length: 14 amino acids. The V end lost 3 bases, the J end lost 14 bases, and 22 bases lay between the germline ends. CDR3 nucleotide sequence: TGCGCCAGCAGTGAAAGTTGGAGTGGACAAAAAGGGACCTTC. Amino acid sequence: CASSESWSGQKGTF.

V usage is TRBV11-2 and J usage is TRBJ1-1; 7 bases agree with TRBD1. There are 15 residues in the CDR3. Germline assignment: CDR1 SGHAT and CDR2 FQNNGV. The V segment lost 6 bases and the J segment 2 bases; nucleotides outside the gene matches: 9. CDR3 amino acids: CASSRTGTVNTEAFF. CDR3 in DNA: TGTGCCAGCAGTCGAACCGGGACAGTTAACACTGAAGCTTTCTTT.

The CDR3 bases are TGTGCCAGTAGCCCGGGACAGGGTGTAAGGAACACTGAAGCTTTCTTT. Encoded protein: CASSPGQGVRNTEAFF. The V gene is TRBV19, the J gene TRBJ1-1; 9 nucleotides line up with TRBD1. Germline V gene lookup returns CDR1 LNHDA and CDR2 SQIVND (reference sequence). CDR3 length equals 16 residues. The trim removed 6 bases at V and 1 base at J, leaving 9 bases unmatched.

The chain joins TRBV5-1 to TRBJ1-1; D might be TRBD1 (5 bases). This CDR3 spans 19 amino acids. Trimming cost V 0 bases and J 0 bases, with 21 bases left between them. CDR1 is SGHRS and CDR2 is YFSETQ in the germline V gene. CDR3 nucleotide sequence: TGCGCCAGCAGCTTGGTTGGTTTTGGAGGGGTGGTAATGAACACTGAAGCTTTCTTT. This gives the protein CASSLVGFGGVVMNTEAFF. Supplemented by reference TRBV5-1 and TRBJ1-1, the full variable domain reads KAGVTQTPRYLIKTRGQQVTLSCSPISGHRSVSWYQQTPGQGLQFLFEYFSETQRNKGNFPGRFSGRQFSNSRSEMNVSTLELGDSALYLCASSLVGFGGVVMNTEAFFGQGTRLTVV.

The gene calls are TRBV15 and TRBJ2-4; D might be TRBD2 (7 bases). The CDR3 sequence is 17 residues long. V shed 0 bases and J shed 2 bases, with 14 bases lying between them. The germline V gene has CDR1 LNHNV and CDR2 YYDKDF (reference sequence). The CDR3 DNA reads TGTGCCACCAGCAGAGATCAGGGAGGGGGACCCAAAAACATTCAGTACTTC. It codes for CATSRDQGGGPKNIQYF.

The chain recombines TRBV27 with TRBJ2-2, with unresolved D. This CDR3 region has 13 residues. V was shortened by 8 bases and J by 3 bases, with 10 bases between the two germline ends. Germline V gene sequence: CDR1 MNHEY, CDR2 SMNVEV (reference sequence). For the CDR3, the DNA is TGTGCCAGCCGAAACAGCTACACCGGGGAGCTGTTTTTT. Protein sequence: CASRNSYTGELFF.

The V gene is TRBV4-3, the J gene TRBJ2-7; D perhaps matches TRBD2 (6 bases). CDR1 is LGHNA and CDR2 is YSLEER in the germline V gene. This CDR3 region has 14 residues. The V and J ends lost 0 bases and 6 bases respectively, with 12 bases between them. This CDR3 is CASSQDLSGVEQYF. Written as DNA, the CDR3 is TGCGCCAGCAGCCAAGATTTGTCGGGGGTCGAGCAGTACTTC.

The chain joins TRBV6-5 to TRBJ2-5; 8 bases fit TRBD2. Losses at the gene ends were 7 bases for V and 5 bases for J; bases not matched to a gene: 12. The CDR3 totals 15 residues. The germline V gene encodes CDR1 MNHEY and CDR2 SVGAGI. The CDR3 here is CASNSAGGRGETQYF. The CDR3 region has the DNA TGTGCCAGCAATAGCGCGGGAGGTCGGGGGGAGACCCAGTACTTC.

The chain couples TRBV27 to TRBJ2-7, with D possibly TRBD2 on 5 matching bases. CDR3 length: 15 residues. In germline, CDR1 is MNHEY, CDR2 SMNVEV (reference sequence). Deletions cut 4 bases from V and 0 bases from J, with 13 bases between. The CDR3 nucleotides are TGTGCCAGCAGTTCGGGATCGGGATTCTCCTACGAGCAGTACTTC. This sequence encodes CASSSGSGFSYEQYF.

The genes are TRBV19 and TRBJ1-1, with TRBD1 identical over 7 bases. CDR1 LNHDA and CDR2 SQIVND come from the germline V gene (reference sequence). With V trimmed by 7 bases and J by 1 base, 6 bases remained unmatched. This CDR3 is 14 amino acids long. This CDR3 is CASKEDRWNTEAFF. In DNA, the CDR3 is TGTGCCAGTAAGGAGGACAGGTGGAACACTGAAGCTTTCTTT.

In its sample, this clone was seen a few times. This chain links TRBV7-9 with TRBJ2-5; possibly TRBD2 for D (5 bases). Trimming pared 2 bases from V and 2 bases from J, leaving 12 bases between. Germline CDR1 SEHNR, CDR2 FQNEAQ (reference sequence). The CDR3 is 15 residues long. The CDR3, as DNA: TGTGCCAGCAGCTTAAGAGGGTCGACTCAAGAGACCCAGTACTTC. Protein sequence: CASSLRGSTQETQYF.

The CDR3 coding sequence is TGTGCCAGCAGCCCCGCCGGACTAGCGGGGGGGGAGCAGTTCTTC. It specifies CASSPAGLAGGEQFF. This sequence joins TRBV7-2 and TRBJ2-1; 15 nucleotides agree with TRBD2. The CDR3 has 15 amino acids. Trimming removed 5 bases from V and 10 bases from J; junction bases left unmatched: 6. Germline V gene data show CDR1 as SGHTA and CDR2 as FQGNSA.

The V call is TRBV10-2, the J call TRBJ2-5, with 9 positions matching TRBD2. Trimming cost V 3 bases and J 4 bases; bases outside gene matches: 6. Germline V gene lookup returns CDR1 WSHSY and CDR2 SAAADI. CDR3 length: 15 amino acids. In nucleotides, the CDR3 is TGCGCCAGCAGTGATGTGCGGGGGGGCCGAGAGACCCAGTACTTC. As protein: CASSDVRGGRETQYF.

The rearrangement links TRBV5-5 to TRBJ1-5; D not resolved. The CDR3 consists of 17 residues. Germline lookup yields CDR1 SGHKS and CDR2 YYEKEE (reference sequence). The V end lost 2 bases, the J end lost 0 bases, and 15 bases lay between the germline ends. The CDR3 loop is CASSFGAGINSNQPQHF. The CDR3, as DNA: TGTGCCAGCAGCTTCGGTGCGGGGATTAATAGCAATCAGCCCCAGCATTTT. Based on the CDR3 plus reference TRBV5-5 and TRBJ1-5, the full variable domain is DAGVTQSPTHLIKTRGQQVTLRCSPISGHKSVSWYQQVLGQGPQFIFQYYEKEERGRGNFPDRFSARQFPNYSSELNVNALLLGDSALYLCASSFGAGINSNQPQHFGDGTRLSIL.

This chain connects TRBV5-1 to TRBJ2-7; 7 nucleotides align to TRBD2. This CDR3 region has 13 residues. Germline CDR1 and CDR2: SGHRS and YFSETQ. V dropped 4 bases and J dropped 2; count of bases not matched to a gene: 3. The CDR3: CASSPTSAYEQYF. The CDR3 bases are TGCGCCAGCAGCCCTACTAGCGCCTACGAGCAGTACTTC.

The genes are TRBV7-2 and TRBJ1-2, with a tentative D call TRBD1 (6 bases). This CDR3 has 14 residues. Per the germline V gene, CDR1 is SGHTA and CDR2 is FQGNSA. Deletions cut 5 bases from V and 4 bases from J, with 14 bases between. This chain's CDR3 is CASSQDRSIYGYTF. In DNA form, the CDR3 reads TGTGCCAGCAGCCAGGACAGATCTATCTATGGCTACACCTTC.

J is TRBJ2-5 and V is TRBV7-8, with TRBD2 as a possible D gene (5 bases). Germline V CDR1 and CDR2: SGHVS, FQNEAQ. The CDR3 is 15 residues long. V dropped 5 bases and J dropped 5 bases, with 18 bases sitting between them. The CDR3 sequence: CASSPTERVKETQYF. CDR3 DNA sequence: TGTGCCAGCAGCCCCACCGAGAGGGTAAAGGAGACCCAGTACTTC.

V is TRBV2 and J is TRBJ2-1; TRBD2 matches at 11 bases. The J segment lost 9 bases and the V segment lost 6 bases, leaving 10 bases of the junction unmatched. The germline V gene has CDR1 SNHLY and CDR2 FYNNEI. The CDR3 contains 15 residues. The CDR3 sequence is CASSAALAGVGEQFF. In DNA form, the CDR3 reads TGTGCCAGCAGCGCAGCACTAGCGGGAGTTGGTGAGCAGTTCTTC. Combining the CDR3 with reference TRBV2 and TRBJ2-1 gives the whole variable domain EPEVTQTPSHQVTQMGQEVILRCVPISNHLYFYWYRQILGQKVEFLVSFYNNEISEKSEIFDDQFSVERPDGSNFTLKIRSTKLEDSAMYFCASSAALAGVGEQFFGPGTRLTVL.

This clone occurred a few times. The rearrangement links TRBV6-5 to TRBJ1-2; 7 bases fit TRBD1. Per the germline V gene, CDR1 is MNHEY and CDR2 is SVGAGI. The CDR3 loop spans 13 amino acids. Trimming removed 3 bases from V and 6 bases from J; junction bases left unmatched: 4. The CDR3 protein is CASSYGTEDGYTF. The CDR3 bases are TGTGCCAGCAGTTATGGGACAGAGGATGGCTACACCTTC.

This chain links TRBV2 with TRBJ2-7; D is uncertain. Germline loops: CDR1 SNHLY, CDR2 FYNNEI. Trimming took 1 base from V and 0 from J, leaving 7 bases between them. The CDR3 is 14 residues long. CDR3 sequence reads: CASSEVASSYEQYF. DNA of the CDR3: TGTGCCAGCAGTGAAGTCGCCAGCTCCTACGAGCAGTACTTC.

V gene TRBV27 combines with J gene TRBJ2-1; D is unclear. The CDR3 runs to 12 residues. Germline CDR1 is MNHEY and CDR2 is SMNVEV (reference sequence). V was clipped by 5 bases and J by 4 bases, with 6 bases between them. The CDR3 coding sequence is TGTGCCAGCAGTCCGAGTTACAATGAGCAGTTCTTC. It encodes CASSPSYNEQFF.